This is a list of T cell receptor beta chains from one sample in a study of cytomegalovirus exposure and HLA in healthy donors. Clones were sequenced by immunoSEQ multiplex PCR, and TCRdb holds only the in-frame ones, with some missing. Found here are some 130,000 clones; the top ten clones hold approximately 1.6%. The sample comprised PBMCs. These receptors all stem from a middle-aged woman in good health and CMV-seropositive. CDR3s include the opening cysteine and the closing phenylalanine or tryptophan. D genes are given only for firm matches.

v_call: TRBV5-4
d_call: TRBD2
j_call: TRBJ2-7
cdr3_aa: CASSLGWASGSTYEQYF
cdr3_nt: TGTGCCAGCAGCTTGGGTTGGGCTAGCGGGAGTACCTACGAGCAGTACTTC

v_call: TRBV6-4
d_call: NA
j_call: TRBJ2-2
cdr3_aa: CASSDPGQNTGELFF
cdr3_nt: TGTGCCAGCAGTGACCCGGGACAGAACACCGGGGAGCTGTTTTTT

v_call: TRBV6-1
d_call: TRBD2
j_call: TRBJ2-2
cdr3_aa: CASEPGLVVPGELFF
cdr3_nt: TGTGCCAGCGAACCGGGACTAGTAGTCCCCGGGGAGCTGTTTTTT

v_call: TRBV5-1
d_call: NA
j_call: TRBJ2-7
cdr3_aa: CASSSRGQSLSWYEQYF
cdr3_nt: TGCGCCAGCAGCTCGCGGGGGCAGTCCCTTAGTTGGTACGAGCAGTACTTC

v_call: TRBV7-9
d_call: NA
j_call: TRBJ2-4
cdr3_aa: CASSLELGAKNIQYF
cdr3_nt: TGTGCCAGCAGCTTGGAGCTCGGGGCCAAAAACATTCAGTACTTC

v_call: TRBV6-6
d_call: NA
j_call: TRBJ1-6
cdr3_aa: CASSYLQDIYNSPLHF
cdr3_nt: TGTGCCAGCAGTTATTTGCAGGATATCTATAATTCACCCCTCCACTTT

v_call: TRBV7-6
d_call: TRBD2
j_call: TRBJ2-1
cdr3_aa: CASSVRLAGSYNEQFF
cdr3_nt: TGTGCCAGCAGCGTGAGACTAGCGGGGTCCTACAATGAGCAGTTCTTC

v_call: TRBV28
d_call: NA
j_call: TRBJ1-4
cdr3_aa: CASRARGGYNEKLFF
cdr3_nt: TGTGCCAGCCGCGCTCGGGGGGGGTACAATGAAAAACTGTTTTTT

v_call: TRBV7-9
d_call: NA
j_call: TRBJ1-1
cdr3_aa: CASSPVPGKEDTEAFF
cdr3_nt: TGTGCCAGCAGCCCGGTTCCGGGAAAGGAAGACACTGAAGCTTTCTTT

v_call: TRBV5-1
d_call: TRBD2
j_call: TRBJ2-7
cdr3_aa: CASSPRVGGDYEQYF
cdr3_nt: TGCGCCAGCAGCCCCCGTGTGGGGGGGGACTACGAGCAGTACTTC

v_call: TRBV29-1
d_call: NA
j_call: TRBJ1-1
cdr3_aa: CSVDPHAGRTEAFF
cdr3_nt: TGCAGCGTTGATCCCCACGCAGGGAGGACTGAAGCTTTCTTT

v_call: TRBV7-2
d_call: TRBD1
j_call: TRBJ2-5
cdr3_aa: CASSLGTGTQETQYF
cdr3_nt: TGTGCCAGCAGCTTAGGGACAGGGACTCAAGAGACCCAGTACTTC

v_call: TRBV18
d_call: TRBD1
j_call: TRBJ2-1
cdr3_aa: CASSPDREKGNEQFF
cdr3_nt: TGTGCCAGCTCACCGGACAGGGAAAAGGGCAATGAGCAGTTCTTC

v_call: TRBV7-9
d_call: TRBD2
j_call: TRBJ2-5
cdr3_aa: CASSFPTSGRARDQETQYF
cdr3_nt: TGTGCCAGCAGCTTTCCCACTAGCGGGAGGGCCCGTGACCAAGAGACCCAGTACTTC

v_call: TRBV7-2
d_call: NA
j_call: TRBJ2-7
cdr3_aa: CASSLGLANDEQYF
cdr3_nt: TGTGCCAGCAGCTTAGGGCTAGCGAACGACGAGCAGTACTTC

v_call: TRBV5-1
d_call: TRBD2
j_call: TRBJ2-7
cdr3_aa: CASSFGGRTYEQYF
cdr3_nt: TGCGCCAGCAGCTTCGGCGGGAGAACCTACGAGCAGTACTTC

v_call: TRBV10-1
d_call: TRBD1
j_call: TRBJ2-5
cdr3_aa: CASSDTTGQETQYF
cdr3_nt: TGCGCCAGCAGCGATACGACAGGGCAAGAGACCCAGTACTTC